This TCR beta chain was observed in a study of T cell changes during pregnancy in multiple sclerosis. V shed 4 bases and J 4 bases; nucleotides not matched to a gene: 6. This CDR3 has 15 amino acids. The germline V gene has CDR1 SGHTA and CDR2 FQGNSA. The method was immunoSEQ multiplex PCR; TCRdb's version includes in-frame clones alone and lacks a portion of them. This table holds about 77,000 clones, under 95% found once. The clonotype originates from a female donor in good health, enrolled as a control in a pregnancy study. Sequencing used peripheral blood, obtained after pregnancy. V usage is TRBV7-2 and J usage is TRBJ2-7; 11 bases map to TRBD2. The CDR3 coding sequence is TGTGCCAGCAGCTCGGGACTAGCGGTGGAATACGAGCAGTACTTC. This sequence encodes CASSSGLAVEYEQYF.